These 20 T cell receptor beta chains originate from one sample sequenced in a study of neurological immune-mediated disorders. TCRdb re-called the 5' RACE reads through MiXCR, storing one row per CDR3 protein. The profile shows around 66,000 distinct CDR3 sequences, 4.5% to 6% of them singletons. Sequencing was performed on PBMCs. Receptor source: a woman aged 65 to 85 with multiple sclerosis.

In its sample, this clonotype was seen a few times. The chain carries TRBV7-2 and TRBJ2-3; D gene unclear. V was pared by 2 bases and J by 6 bases, with 12 bases between. Germline CDR1 reads SGHTA; CDR2 reads FQGNSA. CDR3 length equals 14 residues. CDR3 protein: CASSLISVGDTQYF. CDR3 bases: TGTGCCAGCAGCTTAATATCAGTCGGGGATACGCAGTATTTT.

The sample holds many counts of this clonotype. This chain uses TRBV7-9 with TRBJ1-1; D not certain. The CDR3 has 12 amino acids. Trimming pared 5 bases from V and 3 bases from J, leaving 7 bases between. Germline V gene data show CDR1 as SEHNR and CDR2 as FQNEAQ (reference sequence). The CDR3 DNA reads as TGTGCCAGCAGCAGGGCGGACACTGAAGCTTTCTTT. Its protein product is CASSRADTEAFF.

This clonotype was counted at least ten times. The V gene is TRBV5-1, the J gene TRBJ2-7, with D uncertain. Per germline, CDR1 SGHRS and CDR2 YFSETQ. V dropped 0 bases and J dropped 1 base, with 8 bases sitting between them. This CDR3 has 14 amino acids. The CDR3 protein is CASSLAASSYEQYF. The CDR3 DNA follows: TGCGCCAGCAGCTTGGCGGCCAGTTCCTACGAGCAGTACTTC.

This clonotype was recorded at least ten times. The chain uses TRBV3-1 and TRBJ2-3; TRBD2 aligns across 7 bases. The CDR3 is made up of 16 amino acids. Germline CDR1 is LGHDT and CDR2 is YNNKEL (reference sequence). The junction had 5 bases not matched to a gene; V was cut back by 1 base and J by 1 base. The CDR3 region is CASSQAGSGGTDTQYF. The CDR3 DNA sequence: TGTGCCAGCAGCCAAGCCGGGAGCGGGGGCACAGATACGCAGTATTTT.

The chain joins TRBV6-6 to TRBJ2-3; D is unresolved. CDR1 and CDR2 from the germline V gene are MNHNY and SVGAGI (reference sequence). V gave up 5 bases and J gave up 2 bases, with 14 bases separating them. The CDR3 loop spans 15 amino acids. CDR3 coding DNA: TGTGCCAGCAGTCTACCAGAGACCAACACAGATACGCAGTATTTT. It codes for CASSLPETNTDTQYF.

This clonotype was observed at least ten times. The chain uses TRBV10-3 and TRBJ2-7; 16 bases are a match to TRBD2. The CDR3 covers 17 residues. The V gene's germline CDR1 is ENHRY and CDR2 SYGVKD. J lost 3 bases, V lost 9 bases, and 11 bases had no gene match. Written as DNA, the CDR3 is TGTGCCATTGGGACTAGCGGGAGGGCCGGCGGTGGCTACGAGCAGTACTTC. It is translated as CAIGTSGRAGGGYEQYF.

This clonotype was seen at least ten times. The CDR3 loop reads CASSLNYEQYF. The CDR3 DNA is TGTGCCAGCAGCTTAAACTACGAGCAGTACTTC. This chain joins TRBV7-9 and TRBJ2-7, with D uncertain. The CDR3 runs 11 residues. V lost 2 bases, J lost 3 bases, and 2 bases lay in between. The germline CDR1 and CDR2 sequences are SEHNR and FQNEAQ (reference sequence).

The chain joins TRBV28 to TRBJ2-7, with TRBD2 identical over 12 bases. Trimming removed 4 bases from V and 5 bases from J; junction bases left unmatched: 12. Germline V gene lookup returns CDR1 MDHEN and CDR2 SYDVKM. The CDR3 covers 17 residues. CDR3 in amino acids: CASSSRITSGRTDEQYF. The CDR3 DNA sequence: TGTGCCAGCAGTTCCCGCATCACTAGCGGGAGGACCGACGAGCAGTACTTC. The full variable domain, with the rest looked up from reference TRBV28 and TRBJ2-7, is DVKVTQSSRYLVKRTGEKVFLECVQDMDHENMFWYRQDPGLGLRLIYFSYDVKMKEKGDIPEGYSVSREKKERFSLILESASTNQTSMYLCASSSRITSGRTDEQYFGPGTRLTVT.

The genes are TRBV5-6 and TRBJ2-2; D remains unclear. With 3 bases removed from V and 3 bases from J, the gap between germline ends came to 9 bases. The CDR3 is 14 amino acids. CDR1 and CDR2 from the germline V gene are SGHDT and YYEEEE. DNA of the CDR3: TGTGCCAGCAGCTCAAAATGGTACACCGGGGAGCTGTTTTTT. Translating gives CASSSKWYTGELFF.

This clonotype was seen only a few times. The chain has TRBV10-3 and TRBJ2-7; 10 positions agree with TRBD1. Germline V gene sequence: CDR1 ENHRY, CDR2 SYGVKD. This CDR3 is 14 amino acids long. The V and J ends lost 4 bases and 5 bases, in that order; junction bases with no gene match: 5. CDR3 amino acids: CAISGGTGAHEQYF. CDR3 coding DNA: TGTGCCATCAGTGGAGGGACAGGGGCCCACGAGCAGTACTTC.

This clonotype was counted many times. This chain joins TRBV7-9 and TRBJ1-4; D remains ambiguous. CDR1 SEHNR and CDR2 FQNEAQ come from the germline V gene (reference sequence). CDR3 length: 13 residues. V was cut by 2 bases and J by 5 bases, with 6 bases left in between. The CDR3 loop is CASSLFGNEKLFF. The CDR3 nucleotides are TGTGCCAGCAGCTTATTCGGGAATGAAAAACTGTTTTTT.

This chain connects TRBV20-1 to TRBJ2-1; 16 nucleotides agree with TRBD2. The CDR3 has 16 residues. The germline CDR1 and CDR2 sequences are DFQATT and SNEGSKA (reference sequence). V shed 4 bases, J shed 4 bases, and the junction held 4 bases outside the gene matches. DNA for the CDR3: TGCAGTGCTACGGGACTAGCGGGAGGGCAGTACAATGAGCAGTTCTTC. Protein product: CSATGLAGGQYNEQFF.

This clonotype was detected many times. The J gene is TRBJ2-2, the V gene TRBV4-1; TRBD2 matches at 11 bases. This CDR3 has 17 residues. The germline V gene has CDR1 MGHRA and CDR2 YSYEKL. Germline trimming cut 4 bases from V and 2 bases from J; bases unmatched to any gene: 6. The CDR3 DNA reads TGCGCCAGCAGCCCACGGACTAGCGGGCCAAACACCGGGGAGCTGTTTTTT. Translated, it gives CASSPRTSGPNTGELFF.

This clonotype was seen many times. This chain joins TRBV6-6 and TRBJ2-1, with D uncertain. Trimming left V 6 bases short and J 9 bases short, with 12 bases between. The CDR3 has 12 residues. Germline-derived CDR1 and CDR2 are MNHNY and SVGAGI (reference sequence). Here the CDR3 DNA reads TGTGCCAGCAGCCACGTACATACTGAGCAGTTCTTC. Translated, it gives CASSHVHTEQFF.

This clonotype showed up just a few times. The J gene is TRBJ1-4, the V gene TRBV5-1; no definite D call. This CDR3 has 15 residues. V lost 2 bases to trimming and J lost 1 base, with 9 bases between them. CDR1 and CDR2 from the germline V gene are SGHRS and YFSETQ. CDR3 nucleotide sequence: TGCGCCAGCAGCTTCTACAGTCTAACTAATGAAAAACTGTTTTTT. This sequence encodes CASSFYSLTNEKLFF. Looking up the rest from reference TRBV5-1 and TRBJ1-4 gives the full variable domain: KAGVTQTPRYLIKTRGQQVTLSCSPISGHRSVSWYQQTPGQGLQFLFEYFSETQRNKGNFPGRFSGRQFSNSRSEMNVSTLELGDSALYLCASSFYSLTNEKLFFGSGTQLSVL.

This clonotype has at least ten counts. The rearrangement links TRBV7-2 to TRBJ1-2; D perhaps matches TRBD1 (6 bases). V was clipped by 4 bases and J by 3 bases, with 9 bases between them. This CDR3 comprises 13 residues. Germline CDR1 reads SGHTA; CDR2 reads FQGNSA. The CDR3 nucleotides are TGTGCCAGCAGCTCCCGGACAGACTATGGCTACACCTTC. Translating it yields CASSSRTDYGYTF. The whole variable domain, filled in from reference TRBV7-2 and TRBJ1-2, reads GAGVSQSPSNKVTEKGKDVELRCDPISGHTALYWYRQSLGQGLEFLIYFQGNSAPDKSGLPSDRFSAERTGGSVSTLTIQRTQQEDSAVYLCASSSRTDYGYTFGSGTRLTVV.

This clonotype was recorded many times. The V call is TRBV12-3 or TRBV12-4, the J call TRBJ2-2; TRBD1 agrees at 7 bases. V lost 8 bases and J lost 5; bases outside the gene matches: 5. CDR3 length equals 13 residues. For the CDR3, the DNA is TGTGCCAGCCGTCAGGGGGAAACCGGGGAGCTGTTTTTT. Translated, it gives CASRQGETGELFF.

This clonotype has just a few counts. J is TRBJ2-7 and V is TRBV3-1, with D tentatively TRBD2 (6 bases). Germline V gene sequence: CDR1 LGHDT, CDR2 YNNKEL (reference sequence). V gave up 0 bases and J gave up 0 bases, with 9 bases separating them. The CDR3 is 15 residues long. The CDR3 spells CASSQEAGSSYEQYF. The DNA for the CDR3 is TGTGCCAGCAGCCAAGAGGCCGGGAGCTCCTACGAGCAGTACTTC.

Notes on this clonotype: A single base separates this from a much larger clone, so it may be a read error. The CDR3 does not end in the conserved phenylalanine or tryptophan, so this is likely a read error. This rearrangement joins TRBV5-5 to TRBJ2-7; D gene unclear. CDR1 is SGHKS and CDR2 is YYEKEE in the germline V gene (reference sequence). The CDR3 covers 13 residues. V gave up 0 bases and J gave up 2 bases, with 6 bases separating them. Written as DNA, the CDR3 is TGTGCCAGCAGCTTGGGAAGGACCTACGAGCAGTACATC. This translates into CASSLGRTYEQYI.

This clonotype was seen ten or more times. This chain joins TRBV20-1 and TRBJ2-3; D is possibly TRBD2 (5 bases). V shed 3 bases and J shed 6 bases, with 10 bases lying between them. The length of the CDR3 is 12 residues. The germline gives CDR1 DFQATT, CDR2 SNEGSKA (reference sequence). For the CDR3, the DNA is TGCAGTGCTAGGGCCCCGGGGGATACGCAGTATTTT. It encodes CSARAPGDTQYF.